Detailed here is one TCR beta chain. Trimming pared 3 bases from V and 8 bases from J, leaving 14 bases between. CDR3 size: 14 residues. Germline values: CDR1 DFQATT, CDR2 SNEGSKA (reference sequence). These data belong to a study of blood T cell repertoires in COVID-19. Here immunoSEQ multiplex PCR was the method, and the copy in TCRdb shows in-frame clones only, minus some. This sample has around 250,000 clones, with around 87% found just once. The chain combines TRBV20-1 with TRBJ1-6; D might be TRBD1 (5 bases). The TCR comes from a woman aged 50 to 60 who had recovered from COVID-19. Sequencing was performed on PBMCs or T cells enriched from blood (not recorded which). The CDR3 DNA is TGCAGTGCTAGTCCCGGGACTGGAGATTCACCCCTCCACTTT. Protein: CSASPGTGDSPLHF.